What follows are 28 T cell receptor beta chains derived from one specimen sequenced in a study of blood T cells in healthy people across ages. Using a J-beta primer mix together with a sample-barcoded 5' primer, a second PCR was run for about 6 to 11 cycles. A single record per CDR3 protein comes from TCRdb applying MiXCR to the 5' RACE reads. This sample has about 1.8 million distinct CDR3 sequences, with less than 50% found just once. Sequencing used blood. The receptors were sampled from a woman aged 40 to 49 in good health.

This clonotype was counted between two and nine times. The CDR3 DNA follows: TGTGCCAGCAGCTTAAGACTAGCGGGGGACTACAATGAGCAGTTCTTC. Translated: CASSLRLAGDYNEQFF. The chain couples TRBV13 to TRBJ2-1, with 12 bases fitting TRBD2. The CDR3 extends over 16 amino acids. The germline V gene has CDR1 PRHDT and CDR2 FYEKMQ (reference sequence). V dropped 2 bases and J dropped 3; count of bases not matched to a gene: 2. Supplemented by reference TRBV13 and TRBJ2-1, the full variable domain reads AAGVIQSPRHLIKEKRETATLKCYPIPRHDTVYWYQQGPGQDPQFLISFYEKMQSDKGSIPDRFSAQQFSDYHSELNMSSLELGDSALYFCASSLRLAGDYNEQFFGPGTRLTVL.

The CDR3: CASSLAFGGGHEQFF. The CDR3 DNA is TGTGCCAGCAGCTTAGCCTTCGGGGGGGGCCATGAGCAGTTCTTC. The chain has TRBV7-2 and TRBJ2-1, with 8 nucleotides matching TRBD2. V lost 0 bases and J lost 8; bases outside the gene matches: 6. The CDR3 has 15 residues. Looked up from germline, CDR1 is SGHTA and CDR2 is FQGNSA.

The chain is built from TRBV20-1 and TRBJ2-5; perhaps TRBD2 as D (5 bases). The V end lost 5 bases, the J end lost 1 base, and 14 bases lay between the germline ends. Germline loops: CDR1 DFQATT, CDR2 SNEGSKA (reference sequence). The CDR3 runs to 14 residues. The CDR3 loop reads CSARAGSFQETQYF. The DNA of the CDR3 is TGCAGTGCTCGCGCTGGGAGTTTCCAAGAGACCCAGTACTTC.

The CDR3 coding sequence is TGCAGTGCTAGAGAGCTAAACACAGATACGCAGTATTTT. Its protein product is CSARELNTDTQYF. The J gene is TRBJ2-3, the V gene TRBV20-1; D is unresolved. V was cut by 0 bases and J by 2 bases, with 6 bases left in between. Per germline, CDR1 DFQATT and CDR2 SNEGSKA (reference sequence). The CDR3 extends over 13 amino acids.

Concerning this clonotype: An end of the junction does not agree with germline; a read error may underlie this. The V and J genes are TRBV4-3 and TRBJ2-5, with TRBD2 identical over 12 bases. This CDR3 comprises 19 residues. The germline gives CDR1 LGHNA, CDR2 YSLEER. In DNA form, the CDR3 reads TGCGCCGGCAGCCAAGATGCTAGCGGGGGGGCCCCGCTACAAGAGACCCAGTACTTC. Translating gives CAGSQDASGGAPLQETQYF.

CDR3 protein: CASNVGGGYNEQFF. CDR3 DNA: TGTGCCAGCAATGTCGGGGGGGGCTACAATGAGCAGTTCTTC. The chain joins TRBV2 to TRBJ2-1, with TRBD2 matching over 8 bases. CDR1 SNHLY and CDR2 FYNNEI come from the germline V gene. V trimming: 7 bases; J trimming: 3 bases; junction bases outside the gene matches: 5. The CDR3 loop spans 14 amino acids.

This chain uses TRBV29-1 with TRBJ2-7; 8 bases line up with TRBD1. J gave up 2 bases and V 7 bases, and 7 bases lay outside the gene matches. The CDR3 is made up of 13 amino acids. Germline CDR1 is SQVTM and CDR2 is ANQGSEA. In DNA, the CDR3 is TGCAGCGCGGAGACAGGGGCCGCCTACGAGCAGTACTTC. It encodes CSAETGAAYEQYF.

The chain couples TRBV2 to TRBJ2-3; 7 bases agree with TRBD2. After removal of 4 bases from V and 2 bases from J, the junction contained 6 bases not matched to a gene. The CDR3 has 15 residues. Germline loops: CDR1 SNHLY, CDR2 FYNNEI. The CDR3 bases are TGTGCCAGCAGTGGGACTAGGACATTCACAGATACGCAGTATTTT. Protein sequence: CASSGTRTFTDTQYF.

The chain recombines TRBV6-2 or TRBV6-3 with TRBJ1-4, with D possibly matching TRBD1 (6 bases). Germline V gene sequence: CDR1 MNHEY, CDR2 SVGEGT. This CDR3 region has 15 residues. The germline V and J ends were trimmed by 6 bases and 6 bases, with 17 bases remaining between them. This chain's CDR3 is CASRGGYIGDEKLFF. The CDR3 nucleotides read TGTGCCAGCAGAGGGGGATACATAGGAGATGAAAAACTGTTTTTT.

V gene TRBV21-1 combines with J gene TRBJ1-5. TRBV21-1 counts as a pseudogene. The CDR3 sequence is 13 residues long. The DNA of the CDR3 is TGTGCCAGCAGCAAATTAGATGGCCAGCCCCAGCATTTT. The encoded protein is CASSKLDGQPQHF.

The CDR3 DNA reads TGTGCCGGCGGGAGGCAGGGTAGCAATCAGCCCCAGCATTTT. It specifies CAGGRQGSNQPQHF. V is TRBV2 and J is TRBJ1-5; possible D gene TRBD1, 5 bases. CDR1 SNHLY and CDR2 FYNNEI come from the germline V gene. V was pared by 11 bases and J by 0 bases, with 14 bases between. The CDR3 totals 14 residues.

This clonotype was seen more than once but under ten times. V is TRBV7-2 and J is TRBJ2-1; D is possibly TRBD1 (5 bases). The V end was cut by 1 base, the J end by 6 bases, with 13 bases between. Germline loops: CDR1 SGHTA, CDR2 FQGNSA. The length of the CDR3 is 15 residues. The CDR3 bases are TGTGCCAGCAGCTTAGAGGGGTCCTTCGCCAATGAGCAGTTCTTC. Protein product: CASSLEGSFANEQFF.

The gene calls are TRBV6-1 and TRBJ1-4, with D possibly TRBD1 on 6 matching bases. CDR3 length equals 16 residues. V was clipped by 6 bases and J by 8 bases, with 22 bases between them. The germline V gene encodes CDR1 MNHNS and CDR2 SASEGT. The DNA for the CDR3 is TGTGCCAGCAGAGCCCAGAGACAGGTCCGGGGCGAAAAACTGTTTTTT. It translates to CASRAQRQVRGEKLFF.

The chain combines TRBV6-1 with TRBJ1-1, with D possibly matching TRBD1 (5 bases). Deletions cut 1 base from V and 4 bases from J, with 10 bases between. Germline-derived CDR1 and CDR2 are MNHNS and SASEGT. The CDR3 totals 14 residues. CDR3 loop: CASSEVARVTEAFF. As DNA, the CDR3 is TGTGCCAGCAGTGAAGTTGCCAGGGTCACTGAAGCTTTCTTT.

This clonotype was recorded once. V is TRBV5-6 and J is TRBJ1-2; a possible D gene is TRBD1 (6 bases). This CDR3 is built from 13 residues. CDR1 is SGHDT, CDR2 YYEEEE, per germline. Trimming removed 4 bases from V and 7 bases from J, with 14 bases in between. CDR3 sequence reads: CASSPPGGPGYTF. The CDR3 DNA follows: TGTGCCAGCAGCCCGCCGGGGGGGCCTGGCTACACCTTC.

The rearrangement links TRBV27 to TRBJ1-4; D remains ambiguous. Looked up from germline, CDR1 is MNHEY and CDR2 is SMNVEV (reference sequence). V lost 6 bases and J lost 4, with 9 bases in between. The CDR3 length is 13 residues. CDR3 residues: CASRRPYNEKLFF. The CDR3, as DNA: TGTGCCAGCAGACGACCTTATAATGAAAAACTGTTTTTT.

This clonotype was counted between two and nine times. V usage is TRBV6-5 and J usage is TRBJ1-4, with 11 bases aligning to TRBD1. With 5 bases clipped from V and 8 bases from J, the junction kept 4 bases outside the gene matches. Per germline, CDR1 MNHEY and CDR2 SVGAGI. CDR3 length: 14 amino acids. The CDR3 DNA reads TGTGCCAGCAGTCGGGGACAGGGGGAAGAAAAACTGTTTTTT. Its protein product is CASSRGQGEEKLFF.

The chain couples TRBV7-2 to TRBJ2-4; 7 bases are a match to TRBD2. CDR1 is SGHTA and CDR2 is FQGNSA in the germline V gene. This CDR3 is built from 13 residues. Trimming removed 6 bases from V and 6 bases from J; junction bases left unmatched: 5. The CDR3 DNA reads as TGTGCCAGCAGGGGGGGGTCGGGAAACATTCAGTACTTC. This codes for CASRGGSGNIQYF.

The chain carries TRBV6-5 and TRBJ2-5; either TRBD1 or TRBD2 may fit D (5 bases each). The V end was cut by 6 bases, the J end by 11 bases, with 19 bases between. Germline lookup yields CDR1 MNHEY and CDR2 SVGAGI. The CDR3 extends over 13 amino acids. CDR3 sequence: CASSLLGTGEQYF. The CDR3 region has the DNA TGTGCCAGCAGCCTACTTGGGACCGGTGAGCAGTACTTC.

This clonotype has a count of ten or more. One end of the junction fails to match germline, which may point to a read error. This chain joins TRBV4-3 and TRBJ2-6; D is ambiguous. The CDR3 has 15 residues. In germline, CDR1 is LGHNA, CDR2 YSLEER. CDR3 sequence: CASSQDFSGANVLTF. The CDR3 DNA follows: TGTGCCAGCAGCCAAGACTTCTCTGGGGCCAACGTCCTGACTTTC.

This CDR3 is CSAPGQGLNEQFF. CDR3 bases: TGCAGTGCCCCGGGACAGGGGCTCAATGAGCAGTTCTTC. The chain carries TRBV20-1 and TRBJ2-1; 10 bases fit TRBD1. V was clipped by 6 bases and J by 6 bases; unmatched bases: 5. There are 13 residues in the CDR3. Germline values: CDR1 DFQATT, CDR2 SNEGSKA (reference sequence).

This clonotype appeared a few times. This chain joins TRBV28 and TRBJ2-6; the D gene could be TRBD1 or TRBD2 (7 bases each). The CDR3 is 16 amino acids. The V end lost 7 bases, the J end lost 4 bases, and 17 bases lay between the germline ends. Looked up from germline, CDR1 is MDHEN and CDR2 is SYDVKM. CDR3 sequence reads: CASTPGGEPGANVLTF. CDR3 coding DNA: TGTGCCAGCACTCCAGGGGGGGAACCCGGGGCCAACGTCCTGACTTTC.

V gene TRBV7-9 combines with J gene TRBJ2-1; a possible D gene is TRBD1 (6 bases). This CDR3 has 16 residues. Germline values: CDR1 SEHNR, CDR2 FQNEAQ (reference sequence). V lost 0 bases and J 9 bases, leaving 18 bases between the germline ends. The DNA for the CDR3 is TGTGCCAGCAGCTTAGCCCGAGACAGGTTTTACCGTGAGCAGTTCTTC. This sequence encodes CASSLARDRFYREQFF.

This clonotype was counted between two and nine times. The rearrangement uses TRBV6-6 and TRBJ2-3; D gene unclear. The length of the CDR3 is 16 residues. Per the germline V gene, CDR1 is MNHNY and CDR2 is SVGAGI (reference sequence). Deletions cut 1 base from V and 0 bases from J, with 11 bases between. The chain's CDR3 is CASSYWTVASTDTQYF. DNA for the CDR3: TGTGCCAGCAGTTACTGGACCGTAGCTAGCACAGATACGCAGTATTTT.

Remarks on this clonotype: The junction differs from germline at one of its ends, possibly a read error. The chain has TRBV7-9 and TRBJ2-1; D uncertain. The CDR3 is made up of 14 amino acids. Germline CDR1 and CDR2: SEHNR and FQNEAQ (reference sequence). CDR3: CTSSLTLGSNEQFF. CDR3 coding DNA: TGTACCAGCAGCTTAACGTTGGGCAGCAATGAGCAGTTCTTC.

The CDR3 region is CATSEQGSMETQYF. DNA for the CDR3: TGTGCCACCAGTGAACAGGGTAGCATGGAGACCCAGTACTTC. The V and J genes are TRBV24-1 and TRBJ2-7, with D perhaps matching TRBD1 (6 bases). The DNA matches TRBJ2-5 better at its end, which makes the J call doubtful. CDR1 and CDR2 from the germline V gene are KGHDR and SFDVKD. This CDR3 has 14 residues.

The chain uses TRBV6-5 and TRBJ1-4; D is undetermined. This CDR3 region has 14 residues. Trimming removed 5 bases from V and 10 bases from J, with 17 bases in between. Germline CDR1 and CDR2: MNHEY and SVGAGI. CDR3 DNA sequence: TGTGCCAGCAGTGCCGGGATAGAATGGGGAAAACTGTTTTTT. It is translated as CASSAGIEWGKLFF.

The rearrangement joins TRBV27 to TRBJ1-2; no firm D call. The CDR3 sequence is 13 residues long. The germline V and J ends were trimmed by 6 bases and 0 bases, with 8 bases remaining between them. CDR1 is MNHEY and CDR2 is SMNVEV in the germline V gene (reference sequence). The CDR3 region is CASSDAPNYGYTF. The CDR3 DNA reads as TGTGCCAGCAGCGACGCTCCTAACTATGGCTACACCTTC.